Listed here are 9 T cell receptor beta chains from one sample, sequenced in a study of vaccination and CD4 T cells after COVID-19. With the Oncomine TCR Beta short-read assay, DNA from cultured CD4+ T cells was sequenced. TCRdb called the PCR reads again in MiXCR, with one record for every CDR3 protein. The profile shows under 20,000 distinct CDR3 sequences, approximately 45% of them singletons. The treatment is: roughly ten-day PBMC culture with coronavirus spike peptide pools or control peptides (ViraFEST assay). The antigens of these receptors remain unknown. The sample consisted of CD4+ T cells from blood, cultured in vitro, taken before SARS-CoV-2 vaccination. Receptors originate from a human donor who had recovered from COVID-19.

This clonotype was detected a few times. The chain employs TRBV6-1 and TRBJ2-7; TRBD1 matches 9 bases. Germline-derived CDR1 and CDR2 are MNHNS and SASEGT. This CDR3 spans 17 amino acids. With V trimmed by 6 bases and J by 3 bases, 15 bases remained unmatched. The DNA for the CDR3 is TGTGCCAGCAGCAGGCCGGGCGGGACAGGGCTCAACTACGAGCAGTACTTC. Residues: CASSRPGGTGLNYEQYF.

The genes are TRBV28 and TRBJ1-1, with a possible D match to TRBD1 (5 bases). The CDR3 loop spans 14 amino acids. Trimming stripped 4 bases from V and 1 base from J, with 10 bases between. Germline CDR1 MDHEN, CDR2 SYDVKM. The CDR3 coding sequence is TGTGCCAGCAGTTGGCAGGGCCCGAACACTGAAGCTTTCTTT. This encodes CASSWQGPNTEAFF.

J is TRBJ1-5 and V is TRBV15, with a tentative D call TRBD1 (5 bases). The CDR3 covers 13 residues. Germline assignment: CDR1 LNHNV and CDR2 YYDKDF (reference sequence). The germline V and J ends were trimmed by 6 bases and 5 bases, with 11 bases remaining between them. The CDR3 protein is CATSLGGDQPQHF. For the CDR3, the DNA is TGTGCCACCAGTCTGGGGGGGGATCAGCCCCAGCATTTT.

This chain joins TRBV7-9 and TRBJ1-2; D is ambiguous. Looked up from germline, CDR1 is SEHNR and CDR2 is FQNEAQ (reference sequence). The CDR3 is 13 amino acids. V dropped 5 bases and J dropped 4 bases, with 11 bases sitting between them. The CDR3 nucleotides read TGTGCCAGCAGCCTTGGACGGGCCTATGGCTACACCTTC. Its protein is CASSLGRAYGYTF.

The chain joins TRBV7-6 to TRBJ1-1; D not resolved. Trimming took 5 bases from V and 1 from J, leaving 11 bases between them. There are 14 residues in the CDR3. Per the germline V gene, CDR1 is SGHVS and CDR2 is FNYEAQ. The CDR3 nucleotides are TGTGCCAGCAGCGCGACTGAACAGAACACTGAAGCTTTCTTT. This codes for CASSATEQNTEAFF. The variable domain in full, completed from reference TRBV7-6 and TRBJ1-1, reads GAGVSQSPRYKVTKRGQDVALRCDPISGHVSLYWYRQALGQGPEFLTYFNYEAQQDKSGLPNDRFSAERPEGSISTLTIQRTEQRDSAMYRCASSATEQNTEAFFGQGTRLTVV.

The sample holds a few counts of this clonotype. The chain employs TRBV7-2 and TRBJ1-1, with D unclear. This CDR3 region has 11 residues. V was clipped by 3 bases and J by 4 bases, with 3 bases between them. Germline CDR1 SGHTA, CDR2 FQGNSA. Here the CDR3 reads CASSFVTEAFF. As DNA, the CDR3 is TGTGCCAGCAGCTTCGTCACTGAAGCTTTCTTT.

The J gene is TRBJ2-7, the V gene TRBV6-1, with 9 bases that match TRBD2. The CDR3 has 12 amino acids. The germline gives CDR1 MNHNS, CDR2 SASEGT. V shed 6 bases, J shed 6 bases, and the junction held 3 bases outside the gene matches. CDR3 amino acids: CASRIAGVEQYF. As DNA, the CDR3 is TGTGCCAGCAGGATAGCGGGGGTCGAGCAGTACTTC.

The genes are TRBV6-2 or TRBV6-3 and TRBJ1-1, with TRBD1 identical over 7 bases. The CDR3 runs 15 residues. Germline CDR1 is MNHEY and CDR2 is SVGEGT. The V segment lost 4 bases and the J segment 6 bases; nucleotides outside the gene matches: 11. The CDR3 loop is CASSSPRTGRPEAFF. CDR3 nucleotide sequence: TGTGCCAGCAGTTCTCCACGGACAGGCAGACCTGAAGCTTTCTTT.

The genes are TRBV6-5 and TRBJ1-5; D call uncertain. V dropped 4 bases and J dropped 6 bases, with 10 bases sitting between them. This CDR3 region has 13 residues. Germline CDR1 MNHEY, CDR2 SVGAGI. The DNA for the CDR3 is TGTGCCAGCAGTTTGACACGCGGTCAGCCCCAGCATTTT. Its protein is CASSLTRGQPQHF.